This T cell receptor beta chain derives from a study of T cells in localized non-small cell lung cancer (dated by TCRdb to 2020 to 2021). Some background on the complete study: The study analyzed T cell repertoires of 200 to 300 early-stage NSCLC patients, comparing tumors and uninvolved tumor-adjacent lungs. The cohort consisted of 236 treatment-naive NSCLC patients whose localized lung tumors had been resected. Of the NSCLC patients, over 120 were male and around 99 were female, and the mean age was roughly 61 years.

This clone showed up just a few times. Which antigen it targets is not known. No much larger clone exists at a distance of one base, and base qualities are not known. TCR beta CDR3 regions were sequenced from DNA using the immunoSEQ Assay. The source study handled its data this way. T cell density was computed as TCR beta template counts normalized to usable DNA estimated by amplifying housekeeping genes. Using the preseqR package, richness was estimated by extrapolating to 120,000 templates for tissue samples and 400,000 templates for PBMC samples. Clonality was calculated as one minus Pielou's evenness. Differential abundance testing on productive amino-acid clonotypes, with a minimum total count of 5 and an alpha of 0.1, was used to identify tissue-enriched TCRs. The Jaccard Index and the Morisita Overlap Index were used to measure repertoire overlap between compartments. GLIPH grouped TCR beta CDR3s together with public tetramer-defined viral CDR3s, and a viral motif had to include at least three viral sequences and also show V-gene enrichment. Imported from immuneACCESS, the table was reduced by TCRdb to in-frame sequences with V and J called. These copies leave out some clones; in studies compared against another copy, an unresolved V gene accounts for under half, and the cause of the remainder is not known. V and J calls and clone size follow that table, whereas D and trimming were derived from the DNA. Recorded for this sample are about 990 clones; 15% to 20% of them occurred a single time. Roughly 22% of the sample is in the top ten clones.

Summary of the overall study and its limitations: Longer overall survival was associated with higher T cell density in blood, whereas shorter survival was associated with higher clonality in adjacent lung. Of the top 100 tumor clones, a median of approximately 60 were detected in paired uninvolved adjacent lung; around 27 were also among that lung's top 100. Uninvolved tumor-adjacent lung showed the highest T cell clonality, higher than tumor, which suggests more focused antigenic responses in the adjacent lung. Because multi-region sequencing of the tumors was not done, intratumor heterogeneity could not be ruled out. Because the study design was exploratory, TCR variables were selected using unadjusted p-values without false-discovery rate correction.

The germline V gene gives CDR1 as SGDLS and CDR2 as YYNGEE. The CDR3 runs 14 amino acids, cysteine and phenylalanine included. Just CDR3 DNA is preserved here, 42 bases in frame from base 1. Relative to germline, V is missing 2 bases and J is missing 9 bases, with 5 bases of the junction outside any gene match. Two independent pathologists confirmed that the uninvolved adjacent lung, which was taken at least 2 cm from the tumor margin, was free of atypia. At diagnosis, peripheral blood, uninvolved tumor-adjacent lung and tumor were collected and stored as a combination of fresh-frozen and FFPE material.

The receptor was isolated from a male donor at least 60 years old with stage II lung adenocarcinoma. The chain links TRBV9 with TRBJ2-1, and TRBD2 matches 10 of the central bases. The sequenced sample was normal lung tissue next to the tumor, obtained before any cancer treatment. The CDR3 has the sequence CASSVTSGISEQFF. The sequence in DNA is TGTGCCAGCAGCGTCACTAGCGGGATAAGTGAGCAGTTCTTC. Outside the CDR3, residues come from the reference TRBV9 and TRBJ2-1 proteins, so the full variable domain is: DSGVTQTPKHLITATGQRVTLRCSPRSGDLSVYWYQQSLDQGLQFLIQYYNGEERAKGNILERFSAQQFPDLHSELNLSSLELGDSALYFCASSVTSGISEQFFGPGTRLTVL.